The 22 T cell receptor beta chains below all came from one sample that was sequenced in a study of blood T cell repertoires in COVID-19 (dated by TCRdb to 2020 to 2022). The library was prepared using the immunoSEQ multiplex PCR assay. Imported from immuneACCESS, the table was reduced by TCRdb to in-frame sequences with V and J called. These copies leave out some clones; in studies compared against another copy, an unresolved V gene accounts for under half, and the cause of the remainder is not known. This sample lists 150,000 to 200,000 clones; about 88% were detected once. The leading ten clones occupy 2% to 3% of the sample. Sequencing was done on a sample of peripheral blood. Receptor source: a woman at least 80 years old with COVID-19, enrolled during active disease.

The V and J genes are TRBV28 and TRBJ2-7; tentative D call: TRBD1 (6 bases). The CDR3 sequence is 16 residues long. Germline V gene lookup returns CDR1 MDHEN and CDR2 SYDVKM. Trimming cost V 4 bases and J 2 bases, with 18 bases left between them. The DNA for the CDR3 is TGTGCCAGCAGTTACCATACCGACAGGCCAGCCTACGAGCAGTACTTC. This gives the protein CASSYHTDRPAYEQYF.

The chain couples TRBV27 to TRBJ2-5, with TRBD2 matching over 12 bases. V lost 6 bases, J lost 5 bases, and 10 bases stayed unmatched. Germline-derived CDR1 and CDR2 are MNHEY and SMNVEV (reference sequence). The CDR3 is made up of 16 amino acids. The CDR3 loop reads CASSRRTSGMVETQYF. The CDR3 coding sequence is TGTGCCAGCAGCCGAAGGACTAGCGGGATGGTGGAGACCCAGTACTTC.

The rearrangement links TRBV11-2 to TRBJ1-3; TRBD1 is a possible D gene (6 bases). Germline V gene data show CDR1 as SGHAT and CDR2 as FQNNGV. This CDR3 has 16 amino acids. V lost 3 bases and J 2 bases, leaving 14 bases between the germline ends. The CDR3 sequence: CASSFINRTAGNTIYF. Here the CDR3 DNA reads TGTGCCAGCAGCTTCATCAACCGGACAGCTGGAAACACCATATATTTT.

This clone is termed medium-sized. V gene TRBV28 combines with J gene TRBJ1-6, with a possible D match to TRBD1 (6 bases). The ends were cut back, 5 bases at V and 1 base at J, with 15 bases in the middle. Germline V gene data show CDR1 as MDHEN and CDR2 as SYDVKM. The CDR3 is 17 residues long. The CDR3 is CASSVNRVKSYNSPLHF. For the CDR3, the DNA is TGTGCCAGCAGTGTGAACAGGGTGAAATCCTATAATTCACCCCTCCACTTT.

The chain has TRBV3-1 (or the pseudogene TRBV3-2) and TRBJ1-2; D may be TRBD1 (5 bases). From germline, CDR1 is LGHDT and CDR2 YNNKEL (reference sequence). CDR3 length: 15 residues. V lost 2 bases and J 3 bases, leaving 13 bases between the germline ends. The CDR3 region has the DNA TGTGCCAGCAGCCAACCTCGATCGGGGGACTATGGCTACACCTTC. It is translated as CASSQPRSGDYGYTF.

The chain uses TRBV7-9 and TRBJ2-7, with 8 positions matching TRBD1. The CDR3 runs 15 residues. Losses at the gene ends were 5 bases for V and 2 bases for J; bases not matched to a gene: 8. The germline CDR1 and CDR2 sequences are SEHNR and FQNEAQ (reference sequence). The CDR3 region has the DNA TGTGCCAGCAGCCGGACAGGGTTCGAGGCCTACGAGCAGTACTTC. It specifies CASSRTGFEAYEQYF.

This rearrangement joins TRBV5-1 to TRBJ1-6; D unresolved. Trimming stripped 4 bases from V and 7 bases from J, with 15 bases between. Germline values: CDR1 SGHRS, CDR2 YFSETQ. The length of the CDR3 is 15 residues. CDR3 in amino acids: CASSPDGRANSPLHF. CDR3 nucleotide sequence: TGCGCCAGCAGCCCGGATGGGAGAGCCAATTCACCCCTCCACTTT.

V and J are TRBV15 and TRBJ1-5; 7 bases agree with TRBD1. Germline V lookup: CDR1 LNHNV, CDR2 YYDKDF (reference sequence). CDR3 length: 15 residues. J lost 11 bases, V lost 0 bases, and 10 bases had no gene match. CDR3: CATSRDPLTGTAQHF. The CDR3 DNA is TGTGCCACCAGCAGAGATCCGCTGACAGGGACGGCCCAGCATTTT.

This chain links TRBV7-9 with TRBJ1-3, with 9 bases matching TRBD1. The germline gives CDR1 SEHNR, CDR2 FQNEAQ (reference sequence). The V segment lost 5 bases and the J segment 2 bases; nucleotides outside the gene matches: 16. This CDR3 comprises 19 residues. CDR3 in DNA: TGTGCCAGCAGCCCGAGACTAAAGGTCGGGACAGGGACTGGAAACACCATATATTTT. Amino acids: CASSPRLKVGTGTGNTIYF.

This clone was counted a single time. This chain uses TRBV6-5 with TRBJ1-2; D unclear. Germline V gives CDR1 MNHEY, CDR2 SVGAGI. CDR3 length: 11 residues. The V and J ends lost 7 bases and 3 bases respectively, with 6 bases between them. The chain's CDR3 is CASTQDYGYTF. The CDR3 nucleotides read TGTGCCAGCACCCAGGACTATGGCTACACCTTC.

The CDR3 DNA follows: TGTGCCAGCAGCCCGGGACAGTTGAAATCTGGAAACACCATATATTTT. It specifies CASSPGQLKSGNTIYF. The chain uses TRBV14 and TRBJ1-3; 7 positions agree with TRBD1. With 4 bases clipped from V and 1 base from J, the junction kept 7 bases outside the gene matches. This CDR3 region has 16 residues. Germline-derived CDR1 and CDR2 are SGHDN and FVKESK.

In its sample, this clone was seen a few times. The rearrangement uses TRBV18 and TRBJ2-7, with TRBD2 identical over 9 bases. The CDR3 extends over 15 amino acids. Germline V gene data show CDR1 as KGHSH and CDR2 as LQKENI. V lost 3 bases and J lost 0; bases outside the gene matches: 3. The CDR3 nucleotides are TGTGCCAGCTCACCCAGCGGGGGGCGCTCCTACGAGCAGTACTTC. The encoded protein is CASSPSGGRSYEQYF.

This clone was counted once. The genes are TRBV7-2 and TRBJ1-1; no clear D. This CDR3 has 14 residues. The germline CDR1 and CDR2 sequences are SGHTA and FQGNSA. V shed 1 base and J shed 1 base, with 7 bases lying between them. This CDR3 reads CASSLVDRNTEAFF. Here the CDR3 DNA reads TGTGCCAGCAGCTTAGTAGATCGGAACACTGAAGCTTTCTTT.

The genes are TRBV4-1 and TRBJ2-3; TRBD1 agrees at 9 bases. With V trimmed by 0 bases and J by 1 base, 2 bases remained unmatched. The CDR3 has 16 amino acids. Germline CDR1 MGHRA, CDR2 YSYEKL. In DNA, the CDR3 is TGCGCCAGCAGCCAAGATCGGACAGGGGGCACAGATACGCAGTATTTT. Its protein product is CASSQDRTGGTDTQYF.

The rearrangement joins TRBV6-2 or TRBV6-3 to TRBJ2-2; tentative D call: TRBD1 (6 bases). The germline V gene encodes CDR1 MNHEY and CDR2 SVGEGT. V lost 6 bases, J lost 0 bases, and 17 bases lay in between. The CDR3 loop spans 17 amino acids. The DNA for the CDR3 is TGTGCCAGCAGCCCGATTCAGGGGACCGCGAACACCGGGGAGCTGTTTTTT. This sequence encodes CASSPIQGTANTGELFF.

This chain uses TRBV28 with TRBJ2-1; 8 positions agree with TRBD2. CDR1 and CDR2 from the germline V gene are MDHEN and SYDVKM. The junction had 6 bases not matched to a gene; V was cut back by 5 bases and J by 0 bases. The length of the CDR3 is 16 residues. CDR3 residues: CASSVISGGSYNEQFF. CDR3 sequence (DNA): TGTGCCAGCAGTGTAATAAGCGGGGGCTCCTACAATGAGCAGTTCTTC.

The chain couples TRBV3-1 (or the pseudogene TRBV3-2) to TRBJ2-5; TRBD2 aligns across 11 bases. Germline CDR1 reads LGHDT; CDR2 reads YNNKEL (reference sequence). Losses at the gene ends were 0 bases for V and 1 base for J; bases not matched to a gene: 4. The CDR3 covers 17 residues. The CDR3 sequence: CASSQDRLAGLQETQYF. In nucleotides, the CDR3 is TGTGCCAGCAGCCAAGATAGACTAGCGGGACTCCAAGAGACCCAGTACTTC.

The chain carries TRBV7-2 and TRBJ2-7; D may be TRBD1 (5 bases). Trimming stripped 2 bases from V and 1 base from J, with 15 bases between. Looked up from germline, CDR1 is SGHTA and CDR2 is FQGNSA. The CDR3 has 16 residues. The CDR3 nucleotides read TGTGCCAGCAGCTTACAGGGCAGGGTGGGATCCTACGAGCAGTACTTC. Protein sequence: CASSLQGRVGSYEQYF.

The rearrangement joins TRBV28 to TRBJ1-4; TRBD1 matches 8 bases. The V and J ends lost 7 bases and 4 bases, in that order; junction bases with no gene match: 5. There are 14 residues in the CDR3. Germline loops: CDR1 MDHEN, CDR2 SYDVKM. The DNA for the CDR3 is TGTGCCAGCAAGACAGGGGTCGATAATGAAAAACTGTTTTTT. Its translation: CASKTGVDNEKLFF.

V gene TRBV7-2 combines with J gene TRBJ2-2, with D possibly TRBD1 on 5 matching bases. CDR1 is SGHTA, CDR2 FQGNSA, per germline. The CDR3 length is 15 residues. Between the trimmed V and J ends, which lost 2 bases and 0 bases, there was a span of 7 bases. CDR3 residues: CASSLQGPNTGELFF. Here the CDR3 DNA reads TGTGCCAGCAGCTTACAGGGCCCGAACACCGGGGAGCTGTTTTTT.

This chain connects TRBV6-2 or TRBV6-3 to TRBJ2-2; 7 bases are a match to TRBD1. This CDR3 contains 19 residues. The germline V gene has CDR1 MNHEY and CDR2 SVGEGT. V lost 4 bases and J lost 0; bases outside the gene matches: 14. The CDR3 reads CASSSMVGPRGSNTGELFF. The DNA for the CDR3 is TGTGCCAGCAGTTCCATGGTCGGACCCAGGGGGTCGAACACCGGGGAGCTGTTTTTT.

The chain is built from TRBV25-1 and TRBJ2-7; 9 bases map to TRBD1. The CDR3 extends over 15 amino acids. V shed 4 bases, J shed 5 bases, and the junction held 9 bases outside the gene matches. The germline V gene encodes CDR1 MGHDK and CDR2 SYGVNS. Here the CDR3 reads CASSVPGQGDDEQYF. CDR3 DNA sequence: TGTGCCAGCAGTGTACCGGGACAGGGTGACGACGAGCAGTACTTC.